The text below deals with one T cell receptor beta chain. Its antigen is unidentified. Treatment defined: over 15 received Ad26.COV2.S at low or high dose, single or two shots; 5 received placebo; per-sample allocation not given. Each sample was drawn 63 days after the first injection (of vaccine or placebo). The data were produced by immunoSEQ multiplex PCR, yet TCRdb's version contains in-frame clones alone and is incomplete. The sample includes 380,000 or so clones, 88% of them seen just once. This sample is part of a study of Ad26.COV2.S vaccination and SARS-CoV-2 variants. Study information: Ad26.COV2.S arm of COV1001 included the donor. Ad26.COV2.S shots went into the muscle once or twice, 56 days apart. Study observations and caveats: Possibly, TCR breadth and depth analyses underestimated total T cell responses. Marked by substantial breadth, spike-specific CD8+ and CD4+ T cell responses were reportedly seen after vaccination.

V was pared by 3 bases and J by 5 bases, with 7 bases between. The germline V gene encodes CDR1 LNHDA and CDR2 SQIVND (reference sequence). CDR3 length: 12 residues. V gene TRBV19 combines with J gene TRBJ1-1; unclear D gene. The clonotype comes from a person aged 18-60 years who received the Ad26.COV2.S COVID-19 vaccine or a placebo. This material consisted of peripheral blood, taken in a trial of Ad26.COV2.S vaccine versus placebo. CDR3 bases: TGTGCCAGTAGTATCCCACAAACTGAAGCTTTCTTT. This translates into CASSIPQTEAFF.